These 16 T cell receptor beta chains originate from one sample sequenced in a study of beta chain features in type 1 diabetes. Whole-study findings and limits: Shortening that was moderate but significant affected the TCRB CDR3s of Type 1 diabetes patients in all four CD4+ subsets.

Expressed TCRB transcripts got sequenced, as all isolated RNA was reverse transcribed. The method was immunoSEQ multiplex PCR; TCRdb's version includes in-frame clones alone and lacks a portion of them. The repertoire holds 150,000 to 200,000 clones, with roughly 63% as singletons. These receptors are not linked to any known antigen. The sequenced sample was naive CD4+ T cells from blood. These receptors came from a man aged 30-40 years with type 1 diabetes.

This clone was seen only a few times. V is TRBV13 and J is TRBJ2-7; the D is unclear. The germline gives CDR1 PRHDT, CDR2 FYEKMQ (reference sequence). Trimming took 5 bases from V and 0 from J, leaving 20 bases between them. CDR3 length equals 17 residues. This CDR3 is CASSRRLSSSYSYEQYF. The CDR3 nucleotides are TGTGCCAGCAGCCGTCGATTATCCAGTTCTTACTCCTACGAGCAGTACTTC.

This chain's CDR3 is CAWSLHLGQGEGDTEAFF. CDR3 coding DNA: TGTGCCTGGAGTCTCCACCTCGGACAGGGGGAGGGGGACACTGAAGCTTTCTTT. V is TRBV30 and J is TRBJ1-1, with 10 bases matching TRBD1. V lost 2 bases and J lost 3; bases outside the gene matches: 15. The CDR3 runs 18 residues. Germline assignment: CDR1 GTSNPN and CDR2 SVGIG (reference sequence).

The chain combines TRBV7-9 with TRBJ2-3; D is unclear. This CDR3 is 13 amino acids long. From germline, CDR1 is SEHNR and CDR2 FQNEAQ (reference sequence). V was trimmed by 1 base and J by 6 bases, leaving 8 bases between them. The CDR3 spells CASSLVLGDTQYF. The CDR3 DNA is TGTGCCAGCAGCTTAGTGCTTGGCGATACGCAGTATTTT.

This chain connects TRBV5-1 to TRBJ1-6, with a weak D call TRBD1 (5 bases). Germline assignment: CDR1 SGHRS and CDR2 YFSETQ. The V gene lost 0 bases and the J gene lost 4 bases, with 14 bases spanning the gap. The CDR3 runs 17 residues. CDR3 bases: TGCGCCAGCAGCTTGGCCGGGGTGACAGATTATAATTCACCCCTCCACTTT. The encoded protein is CASSLAGVTDYNSPLHF. Full variable domain (rest looked up from reference TRBV5-1 and TRBJ1-6): KAGVTQTPRYLIKTRGQQVTLSCSPISGHRSVSWYQQTPGQGLQFLFEYFSETQRNKGNFPGRFSGRQFSNSRSEMNVSTLELGDSALYLCASSLAGVTDYNSPLHFGNGTRLTVT.

The chain has TRBV25-1 and TRBJ1-2; TRBD1 might be the D (6 bases). The CDR3 runs 13 residues. Per the germline V gene, CDR1 is MGHDK and CDR2 is SYGVNS. V was pared by 5 bases and J by 1 base, with 8 bases between. The CDR3 reads CASSTQGNYGYTF. The CDR3 region has the DNA TGTGCCAGCAGTACACAGGGTAACTATGGCTACACCTTC.

This chain uses TRBV29-1 with TRBJ2-1; D not resolved. V was clipped by 0 bases and J by 5 bases, with 17 bases between them. This CDR3 comprises 16 residues. The germline gives CDR1 SQVTM, CDR2 ANQGSEA. The CDR3 coding sequence is TGCAGCGTTGAAGATTCAACAGAGCTTCTGAACAATGAGCAGTTCTTC. It translates to CSVEDSTELLNNEQFF.

This chain uses TRBV10-3 with TRBJ2-5, with no clear D. This CDR3 is built from 15 residues. Trimming took off 1 base at V and 2 bases at J, with 11 bases between the two ends. The germline V gene has CDR1 ENHRY and CDR2 SYGVKD. CDR3 sequence (DNA): TGTGCCATCAGTGAGTTCTCTAGGGATCAAGAGACCCAGTACTTC. Its protein is CAISEFSRDQETQYF.

This rearrangement joins TRBV2 to TRBJ1-5; a possible D gene is TRBD1 (5 bases). Trimming took 9 bases from V and 8 from J, leaving 17 bases between them. The CDR3 spans 13 residues. CDR1 and CDR2 (germline): SNHLY, FYNNEI. CDR3 nucleotide sequence: TGTGCCAGTACCTCCCAGGGAGGTGAGCCCCAGCATTTT. This codes for CASTSQGGEPQHF.

The chain is built from TRBV30 and TRBJ2-5; possibly TRBD1 for D (6 bases). The J call may be mistaken, given a closer DNA end match to TRBJ2-7. Germline V gives CDR1 GTSNPN, CDR2 SVGIG (reference sequence). This CDR3 is built from 12 residues. The CDR3, as DNA: TGTGCCTGGAGCCAACAGGGAAACGAGCAGTACTTC. Protein sequence: CAWSQQGNEQYF.

The chain carries TRBV25-1 and TRBJ1-5; no definite D call. The V and J ends lost 5 bases and 5 bases respectively, with 13 bases between them. Looked up from germline, CDR1 is MGHDK and CDR2 is SYGVNS. CDR3 length: 14 residues. CDR3 loop: CASSYEGPDQPQHF. In nucleotides, the CDR3 is TGTGCCAGCAGTTACGAAGGACCCGATCAGCCCCAGCATTTT.

The chain employs TRBV5-4 and TRBJ2-3; weak D call: TRBD2 (6 bases). The germline CDR1 and CDR2 sequences are SGHNT and YYREEE (reference sequence). The CDR3 is made up of 14 amino acids. V was cut by 3 bases and J by 4 bases, with 12 bases left in between. The CDR3 DNA reads TGTGCCAGCAGCTCGGAGGGGTTTGCAGATACGCAGTATTTT. This encodes CASSSEGFADTQYF.

The rearrangement links TRBV9 to TRBJ2-5; D is unresolved. Trimming pared 0 bases from V and 6 bases from J, leaving 0 bases between. The CDR3 runs 10 residues. The germline V gene encodes CDR1 SGDLS and CDR2 YYNGEE. The CDR3 loop is CASSVETQYF. CDR3 DNA: TGTGCCAGCAGCGTAGAGACCCAGTACTTC.

This chain connects TRBV5-1 to TRBJ2-3; D gene uncertain. Deletions cut 1 base from V and 2 bases from J, with 8 bases between. Germline V gives CDR1 SGHRS, CDR2 YFSETQ. The CDR3 is 14 amino acids. The CDR3 spells CASSLPLDTDTQYF. The CDR3 bases are TGCGCCAGCAGCTTGCCACTTGACACAGATACGCAGTATTTT.

The chain joins TRBV5-4 to TRBJ2-3; D is uncertain. This CDR3 has 15 amino acids. CDR1 is SGHNT and CDR2 is YYREEE in the germline V gene (reference sequence). V was cut by 0 bases and J by 0 bases, with 8 bases left in between. As DNA, the CDR3 is TGTGCCAGCAGCTTGGCCGCGGTTAGCACAGATACGCAGTATTTT. Translating it yields CASSLAAVSTDTQYF.

The chain has TRBV2 and TRBJ2-5; D gene ambiguous. Deletions cut 6 bases from V and 1 base from J, with 3 bases between. Germline CDR1 SNHLY, CDR2 FYNNEI. This CDR3 spans 11 amino acids. CDR3 in amino acids: CASRAQETQYF. DNA of the CDR3: TGTGCCAGCAGGGCCCAAGAGACCCAGTACTTC.

This rearrangement joins TRBV7-2 to TRBJ2-3; 14 bases agree with TRBD2. This CDR3 has 17 amino acids. The ends lost 5 bases at V and 2 bases at J; junction bases unmatched: 6. Germline V gene sequence: CDR1 SGHTA, CDR2 FQGNSA. This chain's CDR3 is CASSDTTSGGDTDTQYF. The DNA of the CDR3 is TGTGCCAGCAGCGATACGACTAGCGGGGGGGACACAGATACGCAGTATTTT. Together with reference TRBV7-2 and TRBJ2-3, the CDR3 gives the full variable domain: GAGVSQSPSNKVTEKGKDVELRCDPISGHTALYWYRQSLGQGLEFLIYFQGNSAPDKSGLPSDRFSAERTGGSVSTLTIQRTQQEDSAVYLCASSDTTSGGDTDTQYFGPGTRLTVL.